This TCR beta chain was identified during a study of response to subunit inactivated influenza vaccine. TCRdb itself ran the RT-PCR reads through MiXCR, one entry per CDR3 protein. This sample carries 150,000 to 200,000 distinct CDR3 sequences, approximately 12% of them seen once, and the ten largest clones take approximately 30%. The sample was also reused in another study, on T cells expressing NK-cell markers. That publication notes: Generation of TCR beta cDNA was performed by 5'RACE template switching incorporating UMIs.

The TCR sequence derives from a man aged 45-65 years who received an inactivated influenza vaccine. The input for sequencing was CD8+ T cells sorted from PBMCs, taken about 13 days after vaccination.

The CDR3 loop reads CASSAVGGVLGNEQFF. The CDR3 region has the DNA TGTGCCAGCAGCGCGGTCGGTGGGGTTTTGGGCAATGAGCAGTTCTTC. V gene TRBV7-9 combines with J gene TRBJ2-1; D gene unclear. The V end lost 5 bases, the J end lost 6 bases, and 20 bases lay between the germline ends. The CDR3 covers 16 residues. The germline CDR1 and CDR2 sequences are SEHNR and FQNEAQ (reference sequence). Variable domain in full (rest from reference TRBV7-9 and TRBJ2-1): DTGVSQNPRHKITKRGQNVTFRCDPISEHNRLYWYRQTLGQGPEFLTYFQNEAQLEKSRLLSDRFSAERPKGSFSTLEIQRTEQGDSAMYLCASSAVGGVLGNEQFFGPGTRLTVL.